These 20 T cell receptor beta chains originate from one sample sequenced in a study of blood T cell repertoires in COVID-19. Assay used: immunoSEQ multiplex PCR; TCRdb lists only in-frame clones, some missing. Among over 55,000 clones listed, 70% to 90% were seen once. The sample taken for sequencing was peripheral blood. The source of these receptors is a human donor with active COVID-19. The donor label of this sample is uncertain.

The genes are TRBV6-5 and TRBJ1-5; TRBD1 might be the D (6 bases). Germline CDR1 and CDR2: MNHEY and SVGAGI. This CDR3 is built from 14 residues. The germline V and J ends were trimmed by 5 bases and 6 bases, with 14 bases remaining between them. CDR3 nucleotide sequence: TGTGCCAGCAGTCAGGGGCCGGCGGCTCAGCCCCAGCATTTT. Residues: CASSQGPAAQPQHF.

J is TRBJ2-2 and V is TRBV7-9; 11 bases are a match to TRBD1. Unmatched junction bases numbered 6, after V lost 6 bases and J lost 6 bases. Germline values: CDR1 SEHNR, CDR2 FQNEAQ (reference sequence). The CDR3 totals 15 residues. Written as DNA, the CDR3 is TGTGCCAGCAGGGGAGGACAGGGGGCGGCCGGGGAGCTGTTTTTT. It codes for CASRGGQGAAGELFF.

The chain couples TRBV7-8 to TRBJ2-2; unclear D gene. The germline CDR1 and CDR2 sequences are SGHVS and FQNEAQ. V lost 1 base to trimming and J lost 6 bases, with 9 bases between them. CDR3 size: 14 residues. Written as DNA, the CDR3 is TGTGCCAGCAGCTTAGATATAGCTGCCGGGGAGCTGTTTTTT. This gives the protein CASSLDIAAGELFF.

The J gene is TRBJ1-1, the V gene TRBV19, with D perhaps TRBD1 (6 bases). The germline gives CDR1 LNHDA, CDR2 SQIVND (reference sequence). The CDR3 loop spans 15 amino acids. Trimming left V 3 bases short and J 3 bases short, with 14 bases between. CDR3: CASSMDSSGYTEAFF. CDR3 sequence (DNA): TGTGCCAGTAGTATGGACAGCTCAGGGTACACTGAAGCTTTCTTT.

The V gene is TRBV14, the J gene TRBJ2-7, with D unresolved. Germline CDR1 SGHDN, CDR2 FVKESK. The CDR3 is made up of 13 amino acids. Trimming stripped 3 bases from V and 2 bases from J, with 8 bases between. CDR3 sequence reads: CASSQVRAYEQYF. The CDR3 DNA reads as TGTGCCAGCAGCCAGGTGCGTGCCTACGAGCAGTACTTC.

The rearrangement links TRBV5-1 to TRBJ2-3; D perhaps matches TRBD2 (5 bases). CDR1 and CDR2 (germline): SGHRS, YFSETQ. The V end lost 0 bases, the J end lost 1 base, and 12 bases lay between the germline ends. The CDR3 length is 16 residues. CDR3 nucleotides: TGCGCCAGCAGCTTGGGGTCCGGGAAAGGCACAGATACGCAGTATTTT. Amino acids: CASSLGSGKGTDTQYF.

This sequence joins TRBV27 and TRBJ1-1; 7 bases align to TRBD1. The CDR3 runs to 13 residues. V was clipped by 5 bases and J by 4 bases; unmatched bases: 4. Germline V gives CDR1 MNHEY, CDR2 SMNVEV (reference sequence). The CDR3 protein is CASSPTGATEAFF. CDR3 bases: TGTGCCAGCAGTCCAACAGGGGCCACTGAAGCTTTCTTT.

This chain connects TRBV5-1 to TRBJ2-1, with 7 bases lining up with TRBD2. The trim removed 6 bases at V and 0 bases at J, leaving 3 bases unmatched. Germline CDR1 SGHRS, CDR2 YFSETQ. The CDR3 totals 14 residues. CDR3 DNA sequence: TGCGCCAGCACCTGGGGGGGCTCCTACAATGAGCAGTTCTTC. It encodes CASTWGGSYNEQFF.

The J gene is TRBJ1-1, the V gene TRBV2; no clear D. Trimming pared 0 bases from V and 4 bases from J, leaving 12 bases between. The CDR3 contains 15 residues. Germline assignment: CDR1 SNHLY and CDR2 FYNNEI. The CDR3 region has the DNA TGTGCCAGCAGTGAAGCGAAGGAGCGGACCACTGAAGCTTTCTTT. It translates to CASSEAKERTTEAFF.

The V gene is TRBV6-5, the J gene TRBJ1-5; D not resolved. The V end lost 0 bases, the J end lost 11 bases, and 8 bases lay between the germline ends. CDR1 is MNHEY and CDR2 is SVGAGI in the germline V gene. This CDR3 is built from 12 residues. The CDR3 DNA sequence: TGTGCCAGCAGTTACTCAGGTGGAGCCCAGCATTTT. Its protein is CASSYSGGAQHF.

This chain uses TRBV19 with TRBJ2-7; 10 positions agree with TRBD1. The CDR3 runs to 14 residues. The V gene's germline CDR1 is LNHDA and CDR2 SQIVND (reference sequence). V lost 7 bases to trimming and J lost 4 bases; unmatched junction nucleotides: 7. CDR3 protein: CASNGDRGKYEQYF. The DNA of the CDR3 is TGTGCCAGTAATGGGGACAGGGGAAAGTACGAGCAGTACTTC.

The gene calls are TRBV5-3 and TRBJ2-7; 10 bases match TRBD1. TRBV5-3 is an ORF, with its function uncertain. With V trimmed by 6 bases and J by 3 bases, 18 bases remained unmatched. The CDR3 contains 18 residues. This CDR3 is CARTRRPKEGQGIYEQYF. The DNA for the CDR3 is TGTGCCAGAACCCGCCGACCGAAGGAGGGACAGGGGATCTACGAGCAGTACTTC.

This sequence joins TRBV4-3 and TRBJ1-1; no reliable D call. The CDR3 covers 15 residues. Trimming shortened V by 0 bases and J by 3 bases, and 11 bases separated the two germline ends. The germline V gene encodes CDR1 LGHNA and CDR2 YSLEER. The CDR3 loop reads CASSQDPAVDTEAFF. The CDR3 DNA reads TGCGCCAGCAGCCAAGATCCGGCGGTGGACACTGAAGCTTTCTTT.

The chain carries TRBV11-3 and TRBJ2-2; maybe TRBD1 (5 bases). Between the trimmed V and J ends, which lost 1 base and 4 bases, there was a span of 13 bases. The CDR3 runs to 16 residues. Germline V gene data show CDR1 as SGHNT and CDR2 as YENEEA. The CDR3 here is CASSLGSGSVTGELFF. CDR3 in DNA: TGTGCCAGCAGCTTAGGTTCAGGGTCCGTCACCGGGGAGCTGTTTTTT.

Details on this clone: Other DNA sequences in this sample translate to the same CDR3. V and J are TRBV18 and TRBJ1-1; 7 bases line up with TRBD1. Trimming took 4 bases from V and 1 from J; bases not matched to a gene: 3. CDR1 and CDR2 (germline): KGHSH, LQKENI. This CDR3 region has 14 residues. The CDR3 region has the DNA TGTGCCAGCTCACTGGGACAGAAGAACACTGAAGCTTTCTTT. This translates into CASSLGQKNTEAFF.

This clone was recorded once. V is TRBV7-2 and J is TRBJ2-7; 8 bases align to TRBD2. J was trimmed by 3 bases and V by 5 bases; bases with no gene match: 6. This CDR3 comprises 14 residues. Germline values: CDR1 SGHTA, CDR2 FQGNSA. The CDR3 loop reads CASSPPAGVYEQYF. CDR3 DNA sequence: TGTGCCAGCAGCCCTCCAGCGGGAGTCTACGAGCAGTACTTC. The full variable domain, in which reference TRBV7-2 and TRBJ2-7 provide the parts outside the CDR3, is GAGVSQSPSNKVTEKGKDVELRCDPISGHTALYWYRQSLGQGLEFLIYFQGNSAPDKSGLPSDRFSAERTGGSVSTLTIQRTQQEDSAVYLCASSPPAGVYEQYFGPGTRLTVT.

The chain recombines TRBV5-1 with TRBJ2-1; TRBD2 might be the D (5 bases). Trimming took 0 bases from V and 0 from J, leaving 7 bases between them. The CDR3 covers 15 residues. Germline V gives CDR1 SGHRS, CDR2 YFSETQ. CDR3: CASSLAGSSYNEQFF. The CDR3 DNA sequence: TGCGCCAGCAGCTTGGCGGGGAGCTCCTACAATGAGCAGTTCTTC.

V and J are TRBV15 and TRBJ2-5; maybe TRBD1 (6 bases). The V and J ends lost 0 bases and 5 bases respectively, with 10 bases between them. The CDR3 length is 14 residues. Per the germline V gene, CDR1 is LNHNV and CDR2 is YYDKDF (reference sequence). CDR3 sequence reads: CATSRERRGETQYF. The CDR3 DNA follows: TGTGCCACCAGCAGAGAACGCAGGGGCGAGACCCAGTACTTC. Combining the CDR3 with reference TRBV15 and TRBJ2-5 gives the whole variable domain DAMVIQNPRYQVTQFGKPVTLSCSQTLNHNVMYWYQQKSSQAPKLLFHYYDKDFNNEADTPDNFQSRRPNTSFCFLDIRSPGLGDTAMYLCATSRERRGETQYFGPGTRLLVL.

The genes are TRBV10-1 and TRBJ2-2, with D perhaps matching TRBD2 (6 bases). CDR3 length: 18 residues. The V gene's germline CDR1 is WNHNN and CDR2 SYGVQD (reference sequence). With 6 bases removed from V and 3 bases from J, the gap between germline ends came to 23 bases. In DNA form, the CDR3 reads TGCGCCAGCAGGCCCCCGGTAGGGGACTCCGGGGACACCGGGGAGCTGTTTTTT. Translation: CASRPPVGDSGDTGELFF.

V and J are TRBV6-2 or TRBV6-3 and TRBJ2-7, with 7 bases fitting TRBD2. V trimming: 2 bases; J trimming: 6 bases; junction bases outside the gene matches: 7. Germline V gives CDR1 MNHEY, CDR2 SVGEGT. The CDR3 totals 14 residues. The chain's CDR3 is CASSYMGGKSEQYF. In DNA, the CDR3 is TGTGCCAGCAGTTACATGGGGGGGAAATCCGAGCAGTACTTC.